Presented here are 10 T cell receptor beta chains from one specimen sequenced in a study of identifying expanded T cells in peripheral blood. Only in-frame clones appear in the TCRdb table, and some are missing; sequencing was by immunoSEQ multiplex PCR. The data contain about 130,000 clones, less than 90% of them singletons. Sequenced sample: blood. The receptors stem from a person aged 18 to 75 in good health.

This clone is a singleton in its sample. This rearrangement joins TRBV7-3 to TRBJ2-3; 8 bases are shared with TRBD2. The CDR3 covers 15 residues. The V segment lost 5 bases and the J segment 4 bases; nucleotides outside the gene matches: 8. From germline, CDR1 is SGHTA and CDR2 FQGTGA. For the CDR3, the DNA is TGTGCCAGCAGCCAATACACTAGCGGTTCAGATACGCAGTATTTT. Residues: CASSQYTSGSDTQYF.

The rearrangement links TRBV4-1 to TRBJ2-3, with 8 bases lining up with TRBD2. This CDR3 is 17 amino acids long. The V segment lost 0 bases and the J segment 1 base; nucleotides outside the gene matches: 6. CDR1 is MGHRA and CDR2 is YSYEKL in the germline V gene. The CDR3 DNA reads as TGCGCCAGCAGCCAAGATCCGGGACTAGGTGGCACAGATACGCAGTATTTT. This sequence encodes CASSQDPGLGGTDTQYF.

The chain employs TRBV5-6 and TRBJ2-5; tentatively, D is TRBD2 (5 bases). There are 14 residues in the CDR3. V gave up 4 bases and J gave up 5 bases, with 15 bases separating them. Germline CDR1 SGHDT, CDR2 YYEEEE. This chain's CDR3 is CASSTTGLEETQYF. The CDR3 nucleotides are TGTGCCAGCAGCACCACGGGGTTAGAGGAGACCCAGTACTTC.

This clone was found a few times. The chain has TRBV5-1 and TRBJ2-2, with D perhaps assigned TRBD1 or TRBD2 (5 bases each). Trimming left V 0 bases short and J 6 bases short, with 9 bases between. CDR1 SGHRS and CDR2 YFSETQ come from the germline V gene. The CDR3 covers 14 residues. This chain's CDR3 is CASSLAWGPGELFF. In DNA, the CDR3 is TGCGCCAGCAGCTTGGCGTGGGGACCCGGGGAGCTGTTTTTT.

CDR3 coding DNA: TGTGCCAGCTCGTCTTGGGGGGAAAAAGAGACCCAGTACTTC. The encoded protein is CASSSWGEKETQYF. This chain joins TRBV27 and TRBJ2-5, with D possibly TRBD2 on 6 matching bases. The germline V gene encodes CDR1 MNHEY and CDR2 SMNVEV (reference sequence). This CDR3 has 14 residues. Trimming took 8 bases from V and 3 from J, leaving 16 bases between them.

This chain joins TRBV10-3 and TRBJ2-3; 7 nucleotides align to TRBD1. This CDR3 is built from 16 residues. CDR1 ENHRY and CDR2 SYGVKD come from the germline V gene. The ends lost 7 bases at V and 0 bases at J; junction bases unmatched: 10. The CDR3 nucleotides are TGTGCCATCAACCGGGACAGTACGTCTAGCACAGATACGCAGTATTTT. Amino acid sequence: CAINRDSTSSTDTQYF.

This clone was seen only a few times. CDR3 DNA: TGTGCCAGCAGCTTAGTCGCAGGGACAGATACGCAGTATTTT. It codes for CASSLVAGTDTQYF. This sequence joins TRBV7-7 and TRBJ2-3; D possibly corresponds to TRBD1 (5 bases). V was shortened by 1 base and J by 3 bases, with 8 bases between the two germline ends. Germline CDR1 is SSHAT and CDR2 is FNYEAQ (reference sequence). This CDR3 region has 14 residues.

This chain links TRBV11-2 with TRBJ1-3, with D perhaps TRBD1 (6 bases). This CDR3 has 16 residues. The germline V and J ends were trimmed by 7 bases and 4 bases, with 20 bases remaining between them. CDR1 and CDR2 (germline): SGHAT, FQNNGV. CDR3 nucleotides: TGTGCCAGCAACTACCAAATTACAGGGAAAGGAAACACCATATATTTT. Its protein is CASNYQITGKGNTIYF.

Note on this clone: Other nucleotide sequences in the sample specify the same CDR3. The V call is TRBV5-1, the J call TRBJ2-3; no definite D call. This CDR3 comprises 12 residues. Deletions cut 5 bases from V and 2 bases from J, with 6 bases between. Germline V CDR1 and CDR2: SGHRS, YFSETQ. DNA of the CDR3: TGCGCCAGCAGTTTGACCACAGATACGCAGTATTTT. The encoded protein is CASSLTTDTQYF. Supplemented by reference TRBV5-1 and TRBJ2-3, the full variable domain reads KAGVTQTPRYLIKTRGQQVTLSCSPISGHRSVSWYQQTPGQGLQFLFEYFSETQRNKGNFPGRFSGRQFSNSRSEMNVSTLELGDSALYLCASSLTTDTQYFGPGTRLTVL.

V is TRBV18 and J is TRBJ2-3; D gene unclear. Germline V gene data show CDR1 as KGHSH and CDR2 as LQKENI. The CDR3 is 13 residues long. V was shortened by 6 bases and J by 2 bases, with 9 bases between the two germline ends. CDR3 in DNA: TGTGCCAGCTCCTTAAGACCCACAGATACGCAGTATTTT. Translated, it gives CASSLRPTDTQYF.